Following are 29 T cell receptor beta chains from one sample sequenced in a study of T cell changes during pregnancy in multiple sclerosis (dated by TCRdb to about 2019). Libraries were built with the immunoSEQ multiplex PCR assay. TCRdb re-hosts the immuneACCESS table, in-frame sequences only. Its copies lack some clones; in the studies checked, an unresolved V gene accounts for under half of them, and the cause for the rest is not known. In all, the sample holds fewer than 70,000 clones, and around 92% of those were seen once. The ten largest make up about 2.7% of the sample. The sequencing used peripheral blood, collected in the second trimester of pregnancy. All receptors come from a female donor in good health, enrolled as a control in a pregnancy study.

The rearrangement links TRBV23-1 to TRBJ2-1; TRBD2 aligns across 10 bases. TRBV23-1 counts as an open reading frame of uncertain function. This CDR3 comprises 23 residues. The V segment lost 2 bases and the J segment 1 base; nucleotides outside the gene matches: 23. CDR3: CASSQPERKGARSSGSSYNEQFF. The CDR3 DNA reads as TGCGCCAGCAGTCAACCCGAAAGGAAGGGGGCTCGGTCTAGCGGGAGTTCCTACAATGAGCAGTTCTTC.

The chain employs TRBV19 and TRBJ1-2, with D unresolved. Germline V gene sequence: CDR1 LNHDA, CDR2 SQIVND (reference sequence). Trimming cost V 3 bases and J 4 bases, with 12 bases left between them. CDR3 size: 14 residues. The CDR3: CASSIQFTGYGYTF. The CDR3 DNA reads TGTGCCAGTAGTATCCAGTTCACGGGCTATGGCTACACCTTC. The whole variable domain, filled in from reference TRBV19 and TRBJ1-2, reads DGGITQSPKYLFRKEGQNVTLSCEQNLNHDAMYWYRQDPGQGLRLIYYSQIVNDFQKGDIAEGYSVSREKKESFPLTVTSAQKNPTAFYLCASSIQFTGYGYTFGSGTRLTVV.

The genes are TRBV7-2 and TRBJ2-1, with 14 bases identical to TRBD2. The length of the CDR3 is 18 residues. Germline V gene sequence: CDR1 SGHTA, CDR2 FQGNSA. The V and J ends lost 5 bases and 1 base, in that order; junction bases with no gene match: 7. The CDR3 coding sequence is TGTGCCAGCAGCCGACGTCGGACTAGCGGGAGGTCCTACAATGAGCAGTTCTTC. This codes for CASSRRRTSGRSYNEQFF.

The gene calls are TRBV27 and TRBJ2-1; D unclear. This CDR3 region has 17 residues. Per germline, CDR1 MNHEY and CDR2 SMNVEV (reference sequence). V was clipped by 0 bases and J by 3 bases, with 15 bases between them. CDR3 residues: CASSLSPPMTLYNEQFF. The DNA for the CDR3 is TGTGCCAGCAGTTTATCCCCCCCTATGACTCTCTACAATGAGCAGTTCTTC.

This chain connects TRBV7-3 to TRBJ2-2, with 9 bases that match TRBD2. The CDR3 sequence is 16 residues long. The trim removed 5 bases at V and 5 bases at J, leaving 9 bases unmatched. Germline V gene sequence: CDR1 SGHTA, CDR2 FQGTGA. The CDR3 DNA follows: TGTGCCAGCAGCGCCTTTCGGCGGGGGGGTACCGGGGAGCTGTTTTTT. The encoded protein is CASSAFRRGGTGELFF.

This rearrangement joins TRBV6-6 to TRBJ2-7, with TRBD1 identical over 7 bases. The germline gives CDR1 MNHNY, CDR2 SVGAGI (reference sequence). There are 13 residues in the CDR3. Germline trimming cut 7 bases from V and 3 bases from J; bases unmatched to any gene: 6. The CDR3 protein is CASTGQVGYEQYF. The CDR3 DNA follows: TGTGCCAGCACCGGACAGGTAGGCTACGAGCAGTACTTC.

The CDR3 DNA reads TGCAGCGTTGACTCATTGACAGGGGCTCACGAGCAGTACTTC. As protein: CSVDSLTGAHEQYF. The gene calls are TRBV29-1 and TRBJ2-7; 8 bases map to TRBD1. The CDR3 is 14 residues long. Unmatched junction bases numbered 9, after V lost 3 bases and J lost 5 bases. CDR1 and CDR2 (germline): SQVTM, ANQGSEA.

This rearrangement joins TRBV6-5 to TRBJ2-3; possible D gene TRBD1, 5 bases. The CDR3 contains 15 residues. CDR1 is MNHEY and CDR2 is SVGAGI in the germline V gene. Trimming pared 5 bases from V and 1 base from J, leaving 13 bases between. CDR3 residues: CASSVQGKGTDTQYF. The DNA of the CDR3 is TGTGCCAGCAGTGTTCAGGGAAAGGGCACAGATACGCAGTATTTT.

This clone was seen more than once but under ten times. This chain links TRBV6-1 with TRBJ2-7; 7 nucleotides line up with TRBD1. The germline V gene encodes CDR1 MNHNS and CDR2 SASEGT. V lost 8 bases, J lost 3 bases, and 10 bases stayed unmatched. The CDR3 covers 14 residues. The CDR3 loop is CASELDRWVYEQYF. The CDR3 region has the DNA TGTGCCAGCGAACTGGACAGGTGGGTCTACGAGCAGTACTTC.

The chain recombines TRBV30 with TRBJ2-1; maybe TRBD2 (6 bases). V lost 5 bases and J lost 9, with 14 bases in between. The CDR3 runs 12 residues. Germline V CDR1 and CDR2: GTSNPN, SVGIG (reference sequence). The CDR3 is CAWAFREFEQFF. The CDR3, as DNA: TGTGCCTGGGCCTTTCGGGAGTTTGAGCAGTTCTTC.

This chain uses TRBV7-8 with TRBJ2-3; weak D call: TRBD2 (5 bases). V was shortened by 4 bases and J by 0 bases, with 17 bases between the two germline ends. The CDR3 sequence is 17 residues long. Germline-derived CDR1 and CDR2 are SGHVS and FQNEAQ. CDR3 sequence: CASSSTSGRSSTDTQYF. CDR3 nucleotides: TGTGCCAGCAGCTCAACCAGCGGCAGGTCTAGCACAGATACGCAGTATTTT.

The gene calls are TRBV11-3 and TRBJ1-1, with a weak D call TRBD1 (5 bases). The germline CDR1 and CDR2 sequences are SGHNT and YENEEA. Trimming shortened V by 3 bases and J by 1 base, and 6 bases separated the two germline ends. This CDR3 has 13 residues. In DNA form, the CDR3 reads TGTGCCAGCAGCTTGACAGAGAACACTGAAGCTTTCTTT. Translating it yields CASSLTENTEAFF.

This sequence joins TRBV6-5 and TRBJ1-5; 9 bases line up with TRBD1. Trimming removed 5 bases from V and 3 bases from J; junction bases left unmatched: 5. The CDR3 is made up of 15 amino acids. The germline CDR1 and CDR2 sequences are MNHEY and SVGAGI. The CDR3 is CASSPRDRDNQPQHF. The CDR3 nucleotides are TGTGCCAGCAGTCCTCGGGACAGGGACAATCAGCCCCAGCATTTT.

The CDR3, as DNA: TGCGCCAGCAGCCGTAGCACAGATACGCAGTATTTT. As protein: CASSRSTDTQYF. This chain links TRBV5-1 with TRBJ2-3, with D unresolved. This CDR3 contains 12 residues. Per the germline V gene, CDR1 is SGHRS and CDR2 is YFSETQ. V was trimmed by 4 bases and J by 0 bases, leaving 3 bases between them.

The chain is built from TRBV7-8 and TRBJ2-1, with D possibly TRBD1 on 5 matching bases. Germline assignment: CDR1 SGHVS and CDR2 FQNEAQ. The V end lost 4 bases, the J end lost 6 bases, and 16 bases lay between the germline ends. The CDR3 runs to 15 residues. CDR3 in amino acids: CASSSTDSKGNEQFF. The CDR3 nucleotides read TGTGCCAGCAGCTCCACAGACAGTAAGGGCAATGAGCAGTTCTTC.

The V and J genes are TRBV15 and TRBJ2-1; 9 nucleotides line up with TRBD2. Germline-derived CDR1 and CDR2 are LNHNV and YYDKDF (reference sequence). The CDR3 is 17 residues long. After removal of 5 bases from V and 6 bases from J, the junction contained 14 bases not matched to a gene. The CDR3 nucleotides are TGTGCCACCAGCCAGGGGGTTAGCGGGAGAAGGGTCAATGAGCAGTTCTTC. Protein sequence: CATSQGVSGRRVNEQFF.

The chain has TRBV11-2 and TRBJ2-1, with D uncertain. V was trimmed by 0 bases and J by 4 bases, leaving 7 bases between them. There are 14 residues in the CDR3. Germline-derived CDR1 and CDR2 are SGHAT and FQNNGV. The CDR3 spells CASSLDSLYNEQFF. Written as DNA, the CDR3 is TGTGCCAGCAGCTTAGATAGTCTATACAATGAGCAGTTCTTC.

The J gene is TRBJ2-7, the V gene TRBV9; weak D call: TRBD2 (5 bases). The CDR3 extends over 14 amino acids. V was trimmed by 0 bases and J by 2 bases, leaving 9 bases between them. In germline, CDR1 is SGDLS, CDR2 YYNGEE. CDR3 nucleotide sequence: TGTGCCAGCAGCGTAGGTGGAGGTGCCTACGAGCAGTACTTC. This encodes CASSVGGGAYEQYF.

The chain employs TRBV14 and TRBJ2-7; 7 positions agree with TRBD1. The V and J ends lost 4 bases and 0 bases, in that order; junction bases with no gene match: 3. The length of the CDR3 is 14 residues. The germline CDR1 and CDR2 sequences are SGHDN and FVKESK. As DNA, the CDR3 is TGTGCCAGCAGCCCCACAGGGGCCTCCTACGAGCAGTACTTC. Amino acids: CASSPTGASYEQYF.

CDR3 residues: CASSRDPILAAGLTDTQYF. The CDR3 coding sequence is TGTGCCAGTAGCCGCGACCCAATCCTAGCGGCCGGGCTGACAGATACGCAGTATTTT. This rearrangement joins TRBV19 to TRBJ2-3; TRBD2 aligns across 7 bases. Germline assignment: CDR1 LNHDA and CDR2 SQIVND (reference sequence). J was trimmed by 3 bases and V by 6 bases; bases with no gene match: 21. The CDR3 consists of 19 residues.

The chain carries TRBV14 and TRBJ1-1; 11 bases match TRBD1. The CDR3 length is 16 residues. The trim removed 4 bases at V and 2 bases at J, leaving 6 bases unmatched. CDR1 is SGHDN, CDR2 FVKESK, per germline. The chain's CDR3 is CASSLWTGGSNTEAFF. The DNA of the CDR3 is TGTGCCAGCAGCCTCTGGACAGGGGGCAGCAACACTGAAGCTTTCTTT.

The rearrangement joins TRBV29-1 to TRBJ1-2; D is unresolved. CDR1 is SQVTM, CDR2 ANQGSEA, per germline. The CDR3 has 11 amino acids. Trimming removed 4 bases at V and 1 base at J, with 4 bases between. CDR3 sequence: CSVAINYGYTF. DNA for the CDR3: TGCAGCGTTGCAATTAACTATGGCTACACCTTC.

This rearrangement joins TRBV7-9 to TRBJ1-1; no clear D gene. The CDR3 sequence is 13 residues long. CDR1 and CDR2 (germline): SEHNR, FQNEAQ (reference sequence). V lost 7 bases and J 3 bases, leaving 12 bases between the germline ends. CDR3 in amino acids: CASKRERHTEAFF. The CDR3 DNA is TGTGCCAGCAAGCGGGAGCGCCACACTGAAGCTTTCTTT. The whole variable domain, remainder taken from reference TRBV7-9 and TRBJ1-1, is DTGVSQNPRHKITKRGQNVTFRCDPISEHNRLYWYRQTLGQGPEFLTYFQNEAQLEKSRLLSDRFSAERPKGSFSTLEIQRTEQGDSAMYLCASKRERHTEAFFGQGTRLTVV.

The chain recombines TRBV7-3 with TRBJ2-2, with 12 nucleotides matching TRBD2. V shed 6 bases, J shed 6 bases, and the junction held 11 bases outside the gene matches. CDR1 SGHTA and CDR2 FQGTGA come from the germline V gene. This CDR3 is built from 17 residues. DNA for the CDR3: TGTGCCAGCAGTCCCCACGAGCTAGCGGGGGGGCCCGGGGAGCTGTTTTTT. It specifies CASSPHELAGGPGELFF.

In nucleotides, the CDR3 is TGTGCCAGCAGTCCTTTGGACAGGGCTATGAACACTGAAGCTTTCTTT. Protein product: CASSPLDRAMNTEAFF. The chain couples TRBV27 to TRBJ1-1, with 8 positions matching TRBD1. V lost 5 bases and J lost 0; bases outside the gene matches: 8. The CDR3 runs to 16 residues. Germline loops: CDR1 MNHEY, CDR2 SMNVEV (reference sequence).

V usage is TRBV10-1 and J usage is TRBJ1-4, with no clear D. The V gene's germline CDR1 is WNHNN and CDR2 SYGVQD (reference sequence). Trimming shortened V by 9 bases and J by 8 bases, and 13 bases separated the two germline ends. The CDR3 covers 12 residues. The CDR3: CAREPRGEKLFF. The DNA for the CDR3 is TGCGCCAGAGAACCGCGAGGGGAAAAACTGTTTTTT.

J is TRBJ2-1 and V is TRBV27; TRBD2 matches at 8 bases. In germline, CDR1 is MNHEY, CDR2 SMNVEV (reference sequence). The CDR3 is made up of 14 amino acids. V was pared by 5 bases and J by 7 bases, with 7 bases of the junction left unmatched. The CDR3 coding sequence is TGTGCCAGCAGTCCCAGGACTAGCAGGAATGAGCAGTTCTTC. Its translation: CASSPRTSRNEQFF.

The chain uses TRBV5-4 and TRBJ2-7, with D maybe TRBD1 (7 bases). Germline-derived CDR1 and CDR2 are SGHNT and YYREEE (reference sequence). The CDR3 spans 16 residues. Trimming pared 4 bases from V and 2 bases from J, leaving 19 bases between. The CDR3 reads CASSRYAGTVAYEQYF. CDR3 bases: TGTGCCAGCAGCCGTTACGCGGGGACAGTAGCCTACGAGCAGTACTTC.

The genes are TRBV14 and TRBJ2-5, with D perhaps TRBD2 (6 bases). Deletions cut 4 bases from V and 5 bases from J, with 17 bases between. This CDR3 contains 15 residues. Per germline, CDR1 SGHDN and CDR2 FVKESK. CDR3 nucleotide sequence: TGTGCCAGCAGCCGACTAGTGTCAGGAGGGGAGACCCAGTACTTC. Protein product: CASSRLVSGGETQYF.